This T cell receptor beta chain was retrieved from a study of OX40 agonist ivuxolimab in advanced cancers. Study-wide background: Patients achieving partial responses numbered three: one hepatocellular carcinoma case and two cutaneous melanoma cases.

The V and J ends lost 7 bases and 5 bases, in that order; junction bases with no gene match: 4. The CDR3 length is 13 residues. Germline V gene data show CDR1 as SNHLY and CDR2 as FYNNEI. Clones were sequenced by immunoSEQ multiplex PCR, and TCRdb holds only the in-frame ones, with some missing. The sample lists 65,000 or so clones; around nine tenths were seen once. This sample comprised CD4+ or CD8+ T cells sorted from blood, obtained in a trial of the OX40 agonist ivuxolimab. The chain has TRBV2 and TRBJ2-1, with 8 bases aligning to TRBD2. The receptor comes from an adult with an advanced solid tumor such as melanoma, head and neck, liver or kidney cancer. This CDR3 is CASTQTSDNEQFF. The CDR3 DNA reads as TGTGCCAGCACCCAGACTAGCGACAATGAGCAGTTCTTC.